This T cell receptor beta chain was recorded in a study of monozygotic twins with cystic fibrosis. Study-level results: Monozygotic CF twins shared more identical nucleotide clonotypes than unrelated patients. J usage was most co-twin-similar in 8 of 16 pairs, V in 13. Clonality was generally low (median around 0.0098), higher in the most severe patients.

Of note for this clone: Its antigen is still unknown.

Sequenced by immunoSEQ multiplex PCR; TCRdb stores in-frame clones only, minus some. Of 30,000 or so clones listed, more than 55% are singletons. The V end was cut by 4 bases, the J end by 9 bases, with 14 bases between. Looked up from germline, CDR1 is SGHNT and CDR2 is YYREEE (reference sequence). The length of the CDR3 is 12 residues. The sequenced sample consisted of blood. The source is a girl aged 5 to 17 with cystic fibrosis. The chain combines TRBV5-4 with TRBJ2-7, with D possibly being TRBD2 (6 bases). The CDR3 spells CASSLMNGGQYF. The CDR3 region has the DNA TGTGCCAGCAGCCTAATGAACGGGGGGCAGTACTTC.